Listed below are T cell receptor beta chains from one sample, sequenced in a study of blood T cell repertoires in COVID-19. Profiled with immunoSEQ multiplex PCR; TCRdb holds only in-frame clones, not every one. This sample has hundreds of thousands of clones, with around 88% found just once. Input material: PBMCs or T cells enriched from blood (not recorded which). The receptors were gathered from a woman aged 50 to 60 with acute COVID-19. Each CDR3 is given with its conserved first and last residue. A D gene is named only where the DNA matches it firmly. Part of the rows lack a size; the others show once, few, many or a class for expanded clones.

TRBJ1-5 few NA TRBV7-9 TGTGCCAGCAGCTTAGGGCAGGCAAATCAGCCCCAGCATTTT CASSLGQANQPQHF
TRBJ2-7 once TRBD1 TRBV3-1/TRBV3-2 TGTGCCAGCAGCCCAACAGGGGGCGTCGAGCAGTACTTC CASSPTGGVEQYF
TRBJ1-1 NA NA TRBV5-5 TGTGCCAGCAGACCCGACAGGCGCTGGGGCACTGAAGCTTTCTTT CASRPDRRWGTEAFF
TRBJ2-7 NA TRBD1 TRBV7-9 TGTGCCAGCAGCTTAGGACAGGGGACCAACTACGAGCAGTACTTC CASSLGQGTNYEQYF
TRBJ2-4 few TRBD2 TRBV7-2 TGTGCCAGCAGCCCCCTGCCTAGCGGGTCACTAGCCAAAAACATTCAGTACTTC CASSPLPSGSLAKNIQYF
TRBJ2-3 NA NA TRBV2 TGTGCCAGCAGCGGGGAGGGCACAGATACGCAGTATTTT CASSGEGTDTQYF
TRBJ2-5 NA TRBD2 TRBV30 TGTGCCTGGAGTAAAACTAGCGGGGAGACCCAGTACTTC CAWSKTSGETQYF
TRBJ2-2 NA TRBD2 TRBV6-5 TGTGCCAGCAGTTTAGCGGGCCCCGACACCGGGGAGCTGTTTTTT CASSLAGPDTGELFF
TRBJ1-6 few NA TRBV9 TGTGCCAGCAGCCCATTGATGGGGCCCTCACCCCTCCACTTT CASSPLMGPSPLHF
TRBJ1-6 NA TRBD1 TRBV28 TGTGCCAGCAGTCCCCGGACAGGCCGTTATAATTCACCCCTCCACTTT CASSPRTGRYNSPLHF
TRBJ2-7 NA TRBD1 TRBV5-6 TGTGCCAGCAGCCGGGGACAGGGGCTCGAGCAGTACTTC CASSRGQGLEQYF
TRBJ1-2 NA NA TRBV28 TGTGCCAGCAGTTTAAAGCGGGTGGCGTCCTATGGCTACACCTTC CASSLKRVASYGYTF
TRBJ1-2 NA NA TRBV19 TGTGCCAGTAGTATAAGTTTCCAGGTCCGCTATGGCTACACCTTC CASSISFQVRYGYTF
TRBJ1-5 NA NA TRBV15 TGTGCCACCAGCAGTGGGCAGTATAGCAATCAGCCCCAGCATTTT CATSSGQYSNQPQHF
TRBJ1-5 NA NA TRBV19 TGTGCCTCCCAGGGCAGAGATAATCAGCCCCAGCATTTT CASQGRDNQPQHF
TRBJ2-1 NA NA TRBV5-8 TGTGCCAGCAGAAGAGCGGCCCATGAGCAGTTCTTC CASRRAAHEQFF
TRBJ2-1 once NA TRBV4-1 TGCGCCAGCAGCCCGGGACTCACTAATGAGCAGTTCTTC CASSPGLTNEQFF
TRBJ2-5 NA TRBD1 TRBV28 TGTGCCAGCAGTTCCTTACAGGGGGCAGGGGAGACCCAGTACTTC CASSSLQGAGETQYF
TRBJ2-5 NA TRBD2 TRBV20-1 TGCAGTGCTAGTGGAGCGGCTAGCGGGAGGGTAGGGACCCAGTACTTC CSASGAASGRVGTQYF
TRBJ2-7 NA NA TRBV27 TGTGCCAGCAGTTGGGGTCAGGGGGGCTACGAGCAGTACTTC CASSWGQGGYEQYF
TRBJ2-3 NA TRBD1 TRBV14 TGTGCCAGCAGCCAAGACCGGACAGGGTTCACAGATACGCAGTATTTT CASSQDRTGFTDTQYF
TRBJ1-6 few NA TRBV2 TGTGCCAGCAGTCTCGTAACACCCCAGGGTAATTCACCCCTCCACTTT CASSLVTPQGNSPLHF
TRBJ2-7 once NA TRBV15 TGTGCCACCAGTAGACGGGAATCATACGAGCAGTACTTC CATSRRESYEQYF
TRBJ1-3 once NA TRBV11-2 TGTGCCAGCAGCTGGACCCAGGGGGGAAACACCATATATTTT CASSWTQGGNTIYF
TRBJ2-7 NA TRBD2 TRBV28 TGTGCCAGCAGTTTAGGGACTAGCGGGAGAACGGGGCAGTACTTC CASSLGTSGRTGQYF
TRBJ1-2 NA NA TRBV27 TGTGCCAGCAGTTTATCCCCAGGGAGGGATGGTGGCTACACCTTC CASSLSPGRDGGYTF
TRBJ2-1 NA TRBD2 TRBV10-3 TGTGCCATCGAGAGCGGGAGGGGCGTATACAATGAGCAGTTCTTC CAIESGRGVYNEQFF
TRBJ2-7 once TRBD2 TRBV2 TGTGCCACGTCCCCCTCCGGGAGGAATTACGAGCAGTACTTC CATSPSGRNYEQYF
TRBJ2-1 few TRBD2 TRBV24-1 TGTGCCACCAGCCCTGGCGGGACTAGCGGGCCGCAGTTCTTC CATSPGGTSGPQFF
TRBJ1-1 NA TRBD1 TRBV5-6 TGTGCCAGCAGAGACAGGGGGTTCCGTGAAGCTTTCTTT CASRDRGFREAFF
TRBJ2-5 NA NA TRBV4-3 TGCGCCAGCAGCCAAGGAGGGGGAAGAGAGACCCAGTACTTC CASSQGGGRETQYF
TRBJ2-1 NA TRBD2 TRBV11-2 TGTGCCAGCATCGAGGGGAGGGTTTACAATGAGCAGTTCTTC CASIEGRVYNEQFF
TRBJ1-3 NA NA TRBV7-8 TGTGCCAGCAGCACCGGGGACTTCTCTGGAAACACCATATATTTT CASSTGDFSGNTIYF
TRBJ2-7 NA TRBD1 TRBV6-2/TRBV6-3 TGTGCCAGCAGTTACTTTGGGACAGGAACCTACGAGCAGTACTTC CASSYFGTGTYEQYF
TRBJ2-2 NA TRBD1 TRBV27 TGTGCCAGCAGAAGGGACAGCTACACCGGGGAGCTGTTTTTT CASRRDSYTGELFF
TRBJ1-1 NA NA TRBV27 TGTGCCAGCAGTACCAGGGGAGCGAACACTGAAGCTTTCTTT CASSTRGANTEAFF
TRBJ2-5 NA NA TRBV24-1 TGTGCCACCAGTCCCCTAGGGGGGACCCAGTACTTC CATSPLGGTQYF
TRBJ1-1 NA NA TRBV19 TGTGCCAGTAGTATCGGACCCCGAGGGAGCACTGAAGCTTTCTTT CASSIGPRGSTEAFF
TRBJ2-1 NA TRBD2 TRBV5-1 TGCGCCAGCAGCTCATCACTAGCGGGAGGGTACAATGAGCAGTTCTTC CASSSSLAGGYNEQFF
TRBJ2-7 once TRBD1 TRBV28 TGTGCCAGCACCGCCACAGGGGGTATTTTCTACGAGCAGTACTTC CASTATGGIFYEQYF
TRBJ2-3 once TRBD2 TRBV5-5 TGTGCCAGCAGCCTGACTAGCGGGAGGCCGCCGGATACGCAGTATTTT CASSLTSGRPPDTQYF
TRBJ2-1 NA NA TRBV7-8 TGTGCCAGCAGATTCTGGGAGAGCTCCTACAATGAGCAGTTCTTC CASRFWESSYNEQFF
TRBJ1-2 NA NA TRBV29-1 TGCAGCGTTCGCAGGGATAGCTATGGCTACACCTTC CSVRRDSYGYTF
TRBJ1-3 NA TRBD1 TRBV5-1 TGCGCCAGCAGCTGGACAGGTACCTCTGGAAACACCATATATTTT CASSWTGTSGNTIYF
TRBJ1-1 NA NA TRBV5-1 TGCGCCAGCAGCCTATCCCCGGGAGGGGGAAACACTGAAGCTTTCTTT CASSLSPGGGNTEAFF
TRBJ1-1 NA TRBD1 TRBV7-2 TGTGCCAGCAGCATAGACAGGGGGCGAACTGAAGCTTTCTTT CASSIDRGRTEAFF
TRBJ2-2 NA NA TRBV29-1 TGCAGCGTTGATGGCGGGGACACCGGGGAGCTGTTTTTT CSVDGGDTGELFF
TRBJ1-1 few TRBD1 TRBV10-3 TGTGCCATCCGTCCGGACAGGGGCAAGAACACTGAAGCTTTCTTT CAIRPDRGKNTEAFF
TRBJ2-3 NA NA TRBV9 TGTGCCAGCAGCGCCTCCCGTAGCACAGATACGCAGTATTTT CASSASRSTDTQYF
TRBJ1-5 NA TRBD1 TRBV5-8 TGTGCCAGCAGCTACACAGGGGTGGGGCAGCCCCAGCATTTT CASSYTGVGQPQHF
TRBJ2-3 NA NA TRBV5-1 TGCGCCAGCAGCTTGGCCGTAGGCACAGATACGCAGTATTTT CASSLAVGTDTQYF
TRBJ1-2 NA NA TRBV9 TGTGCCAGAGCCGCTGGCTACACCTTC CARAAGYTF
TRBJ2-7 NA NA TRBV13 TGTGCCAGCAGCACTGCCTACGAGCAGTACTTC CASSTAYEQYF
TRBJ2-7 NA TRBD1 TRBV28 TGTGCCAGCAGTTTTATTAGGGGACAGGGCCACGAGCAGTACTTC CASSFIRGQGHEQYF